The 8 T cell receptor beta chains presented below share a single source sample, sequenced in a study of blood T cell repertoires in COVID-19. Sequencing was performed with immunoSEQ multiplex PCR; in TCRdb, only in-frame clones are kept and a portion is missing. The table lists under 300,000 clones, 85% to 90% of them singletons. The sequencing sample was made of peripheral blood. These TCRs come from a woman in her 40s with acute or convalescent COVID-19.

The chain joins TRBV4-1 to TRBJ1-5; D might be TRBD1 (5 bases). CDR3 length: 17 residues. V shed 1 base and J shed 1 base, with 14 bases lying between them. The germline gives CDR1 MGHRA, CDR2 YSYEKL. This CDR3 is CASSQGQGVLSNQPQHF. The CDR3 DNA follows: TGCGCCAGCAGCCAAGGCCAGGGTGTTTTGAGCAATCAGCCCCAGCATTTT.

J is TRBJ1-3 and V is TRBV6-5; D unclear. Germline CDR1 is MNHEY and CDR2 is SVGAGI. V lost 6 bases, J lost 2 bases, and 14 bases lay in between. The CDR3 spans 15 residues. CDR3 loop: CASRPPRSAGNTIYF. In DNA, the CDR3 is TGTGCCAGCAGGCCCCCGAGGTCGGCTGGAAACACCATATATTTT.

J is TRBJ2-7 and V is TRBV15; 8 positions match TRBD1. The CDR3 sequence is 18 residues long. Germline CDR1 reads LNHNV; CDR2 reads YYDKDF (reference sequence). The V gene end was trimmed by 0 bases and the J gene end by 6 bases; junction bases not matched to a gene: 16. For the CDR3, the DNA is TGTGCCACCAGCAGAGAACATGACAGGGGTGGGTTTTGGTGCGAGCAGTACGTC. Encoded protein: CATSREHDRGGFWCEQYV.

The chain carries TRBV28 and TRBJ1-5; 12 bases align to TRBD1. Germline CDR1 and CDR2: MDHEN and SYDVKM. This CDR3 is built from 13 residues. Germline trimming cut 10 bases from V and 8 bases from J; bases unmatched to any gene: 6. The CDR3 sequence is CATTGTGGKPQHF. DNA of the CDR3: TGTGCCACTACCGGGACAGGGGGCAAGCCCCAGCATTTT.

V gene TRBV19 combines with J gene TRBJ1-2, with D hard to call. Germline V CDR1 and CDR2: LNHDA, SQIVND (reference sequence). Trimming stripped 5 bases from V and 0 bases from J, with 13 bases between. The CDR3 has 15 amino acids. As DNA, the CDR3 is TGTGCCAGTAGTGAGGTAGGAAAAGCTAACTATGGCTACACCTTC. Encoded protein: CASSEVGKANYGYTF. The variable domain in full, completed from reference TRBV19 and TRBJ1-2, reads DGGITQSPKYLFRKEGQNVTLSCEQNLNHDAMYWYRQDPGQGLRLIYYSQIVNDFQKGDIAEGYSVSREKKESFPLTVTSAQKNPTAFYLCASSEVGKANYGYTFGSGTRLTVV.

The chain joins TRBV9 to TRBJ1-2, with D possibly TRBD1 on 5 matching bases. V was shortened by 0 bases and J by 8 bases, with 11 bases between the two germline ends. Germline V gene data show CDR1 as SGDLS and CDR2 as YYNGEE. There are 13 residues in the CDR3. CDR3 coding DNA: TGTGCCAGCAGCGTAGGAGCAGGGTTGGGCTACACCTTC. Its translation: CASSVGAGLGYTF.

The rearrangement joins TRBV6-5 to TRBJ2-3, with 8 nucleotides matching TRBD1. The V gene's germline CDR1 is MNHEY and CDR2 SVGAGI. The V segment lost 5 bases and the J segment 7 bases; nucleotides outside the gene matches: 8. This CDR3 contains 14 residues. The CDR3 region has the DNA TGTGCCAGCAGTCGCCCCCAGGGGGCGAATACGCAGTATTTT. It is translated as CASSRPQGANTQYF.

V is TRBV6-4 and J is TRBJ2-3, with 11 bases fitting TRBD1. Trimming took 3 bases from V and 4 from J; bases not matched to a gene: 0. Germline V CDR1 and CDR2: MRHNA, SNTAGT. CDR3 length: 14 residues. The CDR3 sequence is CASSEGQGADTQYF. The CDR3 DNA is TGTGCCAGCAGTGAGGGACAGGGGGCAGATACGCAGTATTTT.